The present T cell receptor beta chain was sequenced within a study of early T cells in non-severe SARS-CoV-2 infection. This clonotype was observed at least ten times. TCRdb re-called the 5' RACE reads with MiXCR, one entry per CDR3 protein. The sample lists about 50,000 distinct CDR3 sequences; around 8% were seen once. Trimming left V 0 bases short and J 8 bases short, with 11 bases between. In germline, CDR1 is LNHNV, CDR2 YYDKDF (reference sequence). This CDR3 has 15 residues. The receptor comes from an adult who was a healthcare worker with PCR-confirmed SARS-CoV-2 infection or an uninfected control (not recorded which). This chain uses TRBV15 with TRBJ1-6; D possibly corresponds to TRBD1 (5 bases). The source material was whole blood. CDR3 DNA: TGTGCCACCAGCAGAGAATGGGTGGGGGATTCACCCCTCCACTTT. Encoded protein: CATSREWVGDSPLHF.